This TCR beta chain was sequenced in a study of spatial heterogeneity in lung cancer. TCRdb ran MiXCR on the 5' RACE reads and lists one entry per CDR3 protein. The repertoire has roughly 46,000 distinct CDR3 sequences, 12% of them found once; the top ten carry 30% to 35%. This sample's time point: blood at routine non-recurrence follow-up after resection. This clonotype was counted many times. The sample was PBMCs, taken at follow-up. The source of this sequence is a male donor with early-stage non-small cell lung cancer.

The CDR3 DNA follows: TGTGCCAGCAGTGCGAGTTTTGCCTCCTACGAGCAGTACTTC. This translates into CASSASFASYEQYF. This chain joins TRBV6-1 and TRBJ2-7; D gene uncertain. V was trimmed by 4 bases and J by 0 bases, leaving 10 bases between them. This CDR3 comprises 14 residues. Germline CDR1 reads MNHNS; CDR2 reads SASEGT.